This is a list of T cell receptor beta chains from one sample in a study of cytotoxic CD8 clonotypes in ibrutinib-treated CLL. Some clones are missing from TCRdb's copy, which holds only in-frame ones; the method was immunoSEQ multiplex PCR. This table holds some 140,000 clones, about 91% found once. This material consisted of PBMCs, taken after 12 months of ibrutinib treatment. The receptors originated from a human donor with chronic lymphocytic leukemia. Both conserved end residues are part of each CDR3. The D gene is left open where the match is weak. Clone sizes are given selectively: once, few, many, or a class where the clone is expanded.

j_call,d_call,v_call,clone_size,cdr3_aa,cdr3_nt
TRBJ2-7,NA,TRBV18,NA,CASSPQELPHEQYF,TGTGCCAGCTCACCACAAGAATTACCCCACGAGCAGTACTTC
TRBJ2-3,NA,TRBV5-1,NA,CASNGGASVPDTQYF,TGCGCCAGCAATGGGGGCGCCTCGGTTCCAGATACGCAGTATTTT
TRBJ2-5,TRBD2,TRBV5-1,NA,CASSSGSSGAGGETQYF,TGCGCCAGCAGCTCCGGATCTAGCGGGGCCGGCGGGGAGACCCAGTACTTC
TRBJ2-5,NA,TRBV9,NA,CASSSGREETQYF,TGTGCCAGCAGCTCGGGCCGGGAGGAGACCCAGTACTTC
TRBJ1-2,NA,TRBV11-2,NA,CASSLSGRQIYGYTF,TGTGCCAGCAGCTTGAGTGGACGGCAAATCTATGGCTACACCTTC
TRBJ2-1,NA,TRBV6-4,NA,CASSDLGGPSNEQFF,TGTGCCAGCAGTGATCTGGGCGGTCCTAGCAATGAGCAGTTCTTC
TRBJ2-2,NA,TRBV21-1,once,CASSRGKTGELFF,TGTGCCAGCAGCAGAGGGAAAACCGGGGAGCTGTTTTTT
TRBJ1-3,NA,TRBV28,NA,CASSFGGTLSGNTIYF,TGTGCCAGCAGTTTTGGAGGGACCTTATCTGGAAACACCATATATTTT
TRBJ2-3,TRBD2,TRBV7-2,NA,CASSLAAGGIGDTQYF,TGTGCCAGCAGCTTAGCAGCGGGGGGGATTGGAGATACGCAGTATTTT
TRBJ2-7,NA,TRBV19,NA,CASSTSPPYEQYF,TGTGCCAGTAGTACCTCACCCCCCTACGAGCAGTACTTC
TRBJ2-5,NA,TRBV5-1,NA,CASSFWTSTETQYF,TGCGCCAGCAGCTTTTGGACAAGCACAGAGACCCAGTACTTC
TRBJ1-1,NA,TRBV30,NA,CAWREVAPEAFF,TGTGCCTGGAGGGAGGTGGCTCCCGAAGCTTTCTTT
TRBJ2-7,TRBD2,TRBV6-1,NA,CASSESGGSPYEQYF,TGTGCCAGCAGTGAATCGGGCGGGAGTCCTTACGAGCAGTACTTC
TRBJ2-7,NA,TRBV25-1,NA,CASSAGGNEQYF,TGTGCCAGCAGTGCTGGGGGCAACGAGCAGTACTTC
TRBJ2-7,NA,TRBV6-6,NA,CASRNPGRGFYEQYF,TGTGCCAGCAGAAATCCGGGACGGGGCTTCTACGAGCAGTACTTC
TRBJ1-4,NA,TRBV27,NA,CASSLLLGAGGGEKLFF,TGTGCCAGCAGTTTACTCCTTGGGGCAGGTGGTGGTGAAAAACTGTTTTTT
TRBJ2-1,TRBD1,TRBV19,NA,CASSSPGTAYNEQFF,TGTGCCAGTAGTAGCCCCGGGACAGCATACAATGAGCAGTTCTTC
TRBJ2-2,NA,TRBV4-1,NA,CASSQERVIPGELFF,TGCGCCAGCAGCCAAGAAAGGGTGATCCCCGGGGAGCTGTTTTTT
TRBJ2-1,TRBD2,TRBV7-9,NA,CASSPAREGRVYEQFF,TGTGCCAGCAGCCCCGCGCGGGAGGGCCGAGTATATGAGCAGTTCTTC
TRBJ1-5,NA,TRBV28,NA,CASYLGGGSNQPQHF,TGTGCCAGCTACCTGGGCGGGGGGAGCAATCAGCCCCAGCATTTT
TRBJ2-3,NA,TRBV5-4,NA,CASSLTSRSTDTQYF,TGTGCCAGCAGCTTGACTAGCCGCAGCACAGATACGCAGTATTTT
TRBJ2-7,NA,TRBV12-1,NA,CASSSNRTSITDEQYF,TGTGCCAGCAGCTCGAACCGGACTAGCATAACGGATGAGCAGTACTTC
TRBJ1-1,NA,TRBV25-1,NA,CASSEYYLGENTEAFF,TGTGCCAGCAGTGAATATTATTTAGGGGAGAACACTGAAGCTTTCTTT
TRBJ2-3,NA,TRBV7-2,NA,CASRQGQNIRSIPDTQYF,TGTGCCAGCAGACAAGGCCAGAACATTCGCTCAATACCAGATACGCAATATTTT
TRBJ2-1,NA,TRBV2,NA,CASSEARGGSYNEQFF,TGTGCCAGCAGTGAAGCGCGAGGGGGTTCCTACAATGAGCAGTTCTTC
TRBJ1-2,NA,TRBV27,NA,CASSLSTASGYGYTF,TGTGCCAGCAGTTTATCGACAGCCTCGGGTTATGGCTACACCTTC
TRBJ2-7,NA,TRBV29-1,NA,CSVRRGRYEQYF,TGCAGCGTCCGGCGGGGTCGGTACGAGCAGTACTTC
TRBJ1-5,NA,TRBV30,NA,CAWSGGPGQPQHF,TGTGCCTGGAGTGGCGGCCCCGGTCAGCCCCAGCATTTT
TRBJ1-5,TRBD1,TRBV18,NA,CASSPQRTGVGSNQPQHF,TGTGCCAGCTCACCACAGAGGACAGGGGTGGGTAGCAATCAGCCCCAGCATTTT
TRBJ1-2,NA,TRBV5-4,NA,CASSLVSDYVVYTF,TGTGCCAGCAGCTTGGTTTCGGACTATGTTGTCTACACCTTC
TRBJ2-3,NA,TRBV2,NA,CASSVGNGPDTQYF,TGTGCCAGCAGTGTCGGGAATGGACCAGATACGCAGTATTTT
TRBJ2-7,NA,TRBV2,NA,CASCLQTNYYEQYF,TGTGCCAGCTGCCTTCAGACAAATTACTACGAGCAGTACTTC
TRBJ2-3,NA,TRBV29-1,NA,CSVVADTQYF,TGCAGCGTTGTAGCAGATACGCAGTATTTT
TRBJ1-1,NA,TRBV7-9,NA,CASRRNTEAFF,TGTGCCAGCAGGAGAAACACTGAAGCTTTCTTT
TRBJ2-1,TRBD2,TRBV28,NA,CASSLWGLAEVGSYNEQFF,TGTGCCAGCAGTTTATGGGGACTAGCGGAGGTTGGGTCCTACAATGAGCAGTTCTTC
TRBJ1-5,NA,TRBV19,few,CASMGGFSGEGQPQHF,TGTGCCAGTATGGGGGGATTCTCGGGCGAGGGTCAGCCCCAGCATTTT
TRBJ2-5,NA,TRBV6-1,NA,CASRHSADEQETQYF,TGTGCCAGCAGACACTCCGCGGACGAACAAGAGACCCAGTACTTC
TRBJ2-5,NA,TRBV6-6,NA,CASSYRGAGTQYF,TGTGCCAGCAGTTACCGGGGAGCAGGGACCCAGTACTTC
TRBJ1-2,NA,TRBV27,NA,CATIGGTARGLNYGYTF,TGTGCCACCATTGGAGGGACTGCTCGAGGTCTGAACTATGGCTACACCTTC
TRBJ1-2,TRBD1,TRBV25-1,NA,CASSGPGQGAFGYTF,TGTGCCAGCAGTGGTCCGGGACAGGGGGCCTTCGGCTACACCTTC
TRBJ2-7,TRBD1,TRBV27,NA,CASSLGQGGEQYF,TGTGCCAGCAGTCTGGGACAGGGTGGCGAGCAGTACTTC
TRBJ1-4,TRBD1,TRBV6-5,NA,CASRPGGRSEKLFF,TGTGCCAGCAGACCAGGGGGAAGGAGTGAAAAACTGTTTTTT
TRBJ2-2,TRBD2,TRBV9,NA,CASSAQPAGNTGELFF,TGTGCCAGCAGCGCCCAGCCAGCGGGAAACACCGGGGAGCTGTTTTTT
TRBJ2-7,NA,TRBV18,NA,CASSPLTGSYEQYF,TGTGCCAGCTCACCCCTGACTGGTTCCTACGAGCAGTACTTC
TRBJ1-2,TRBD1,TRBV18,NA,CASSPEGAGGYGYTF,TGTGCCAGCTCACCCGAGGGGGCCGGTGGGTATGGCTACACCTTC
TRBJ2-1,NA,TRBV5-1,NA,CASSLGEVADEQFF,TGCGCCAGCAGCCTTGGAGAGGTGGCGGATGAGCAGTTCTTC